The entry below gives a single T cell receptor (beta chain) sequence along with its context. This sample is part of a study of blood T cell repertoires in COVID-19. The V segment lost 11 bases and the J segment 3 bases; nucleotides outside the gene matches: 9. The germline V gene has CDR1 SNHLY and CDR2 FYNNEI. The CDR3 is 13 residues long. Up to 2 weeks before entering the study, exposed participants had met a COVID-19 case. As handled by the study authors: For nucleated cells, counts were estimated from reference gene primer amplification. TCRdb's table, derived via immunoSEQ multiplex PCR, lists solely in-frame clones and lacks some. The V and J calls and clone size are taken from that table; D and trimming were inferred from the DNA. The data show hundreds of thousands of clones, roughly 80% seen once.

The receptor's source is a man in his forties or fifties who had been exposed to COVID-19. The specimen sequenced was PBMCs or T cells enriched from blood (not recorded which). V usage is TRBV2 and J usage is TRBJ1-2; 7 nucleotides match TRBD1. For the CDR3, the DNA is TGTGCCGGGAGACAGGGTGGCGACTATGGCTACACCTTC. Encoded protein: CAGRQGGDYGYTF.